The 20 T cell receptor beta chains reported below all come from one sample, sequenced in a study of cytomegalovirus exposure and HLA in healthy donors. This PCR relied on a set of 60 Vbeta primers and 13 Jbeta primers. Here immunoSEQ multiplex PCR was the method, and the copy in TCRdb shows in-frame clones only, minus some. The sample has 150,000 to 200,000 clones; 77% are singletons. Sequenced sample: PBMCs. All receptors derive from a woman in her 30s in good health and CMV-seronegative.

The rearrangement uses TRBV7-9 and TRBJ2-7; 9 bases line up with TRBD1. Germline trimming cut 5 bases from V and 4 bases from J; bases unmatched to any gene: 6. In germline, CDR1 is SEHNR, CDR2 FQNEAQ (reference sequence). This CDR3 comprises 14 residues. DNA of the CDR3: TGTGCCAGCAGCGCGGACAGGGGACTATACGAGCAGTACTTC. Amino acids: CASSADRGLYEQYF.

This clone appeared once. The chain couples TRBV7-3 to TRBJ2-2; D might be TRBD1 (5 bases). The CDR3 has 17 residues. Per the germline V gene, CDR1 is SGHTA and CDR2 is FQGTGA. Trimming pared 4 bases from V and 0 bases from J, leaving 15 bases between. CDR3 sequence (DNA): TGTGCCAGCAGCTCCGAAAGGTTAGGGGCGAACACCGGGGAGCTGTTTTTT. Translated: CASSSERLGANTGELFF.

The rearrangement uses TRBV19 and TRBJ1-5; possible D gene TRBD1, 5 bases. This CDR3 has 13 residues. CDR1 and CDR2 from the germline V gene are LNHDA and SQIVND (reference sequence). The V end lost 6 bases, the J end lost 2 bases, and 8 bases lay between the germline ends. DNA for the CDR3: TGTGCCAGTAGATGGGGGGGCAATCAGCCCCAGCATTTT. This sequence encodes CASRWGGNQPQHF.

The chain recombines TRBV7-6 with TRBJ1-3; 7 positions agree with TRBD1. Germline CDR1 and CDR2: SGHVS and FNYEAQ. Trimming removed 5 bases from V and 6 bases from J; junction bases left unmatched: 13. The CDR3 sequence is 16 residues long. CDR3 in DNA: TGTGCCAGCAGCCAGCCGACAGGGAGTGGGGAAAACACCATATATTTT. Its translation: CASSQPTGSGENTIYF. Drawing the rest from reference TRBV7-6 and TRBJ1-3, the complete variable domain is GAGVSQSPRYKVTKRGQDVALRCDPISGHVSLYWYRQALGQGPEFLTYFNYEAQQDKSGLPNDRFSAERPEGSISTLTIQRTEQRDSAMYRCASSQPTGSGENTIYFGEGSWLTVV.

The V gene is TRBV6-5, the J gene TRBJ2-3, with a tentative D call TRBD2 (6 bases). The CDR3 has 15 residues. Per the germline V gene, CDR1 is MNHEY and CDR2 is SVGAGI. V was trimmed by 2 bases and J by 2 bases, leaving 11 bases between them. CDR3 DNA: TGTGCCAGCAGTTACGGAGGGGACCTCACAGATACGCAGTATTTT. Protein: CASSYGGDLTDTQYF.

The chain combines TRBV9 with TRBJ1-1; unclear D gene. V gave up 2 bases and J gave up 0 bases, with 5 bases separating them. The length of the CDR3 is 13 residues. Germline V lookup: CDR1 SGDLS, CDR2 YYNGEE. CDR3 protein: CASSVHLNTEAFF. The CDR3 DNA follows: TGTGCCAGCAGCGTCCACTTGAACACTGAAGCTTTCTTT.

With respect to this clone: Additional DNA sequences in this sample encode the identical CDR3. The rearrangement joins TRBV7-3 to TRBJ2-1; the match to TRBD1 covers 7 bases. CDR1 is SGHTA and CDR2 is FQGTGA in the germline V gene. The CDR3 runs to 15 residues. Losses at the gene ends were 5 bases for V and 4 bases for J; bases not matched to a gene: 8. CDR3: CASSPPGQRYNEQFF. CDR3 coding DNA: TGTGCCAGCAGCCCCCCGGGACAGCGTTACAATGAGCAGTTCTTC.

The chain recombines TRBV27 with TRBJ1-4, with a possible D match to TRBD1 (5 bases). CDR1 is MNHEY, CDR2 SMNVEV, per germline (reference sequence). V was pared by 5 bases and J by 3 bases, with 16 bases between. The CDR3 spans 16 residues. The CDR3 coding sequence is TGTGCCAGCAGTCCCACCCCCCGGGGGTCTAATGAAAAACTGTTTTTT. This gives the protein CASSPTPRGSNEKLFF.

The J gene is TRBJ1-6, the V gene TRBV11-1; D not certain. The CDR3 loop spans 16 amino acids. CDR1 is SGHAT, CDR2 FQDESV, per germline (reference sequence). V dropped 4 bases and J dropped 6 bases, with 16 bases sitting between them. CDR3 protein: CASSSSVGGSNSPLHF. The CDR3 nucleotides read TGTGCCAGCAGCTCCAGCGTAGGAGGGTCTAATTCACCCCTCCACTTT.

This clone was detected a few times. V is TRBV25-1 and J is TRBJ2-7; 7 nucleotides align to TRBD1. From germline, CDR1 is MGHDK and CDR2 SYGVNS. The CDR3 loop spans 14 amino acids. The trim removed 8 bases at V and 7 bases at J, leaving 14 bases unmatched. CDR3 protein: CASGSTGVIREQYF. In DNA form, the CDR3 reads TGTGCCAGCGGGTCCACAGGGGTAATTCGGGAGCAGTACTTC.

The chain joins TRBV5-6 to TRBJ1-5, with 8 positions matching TRBD1. The V gene end was trimmed by 5 bases and the J gene end by 6 bases; junction bases not matched to a gene: 7. Looked up from germline, CDR1 is SGHDT and CDR2 is YYEEEE. The CDR3 contains 14 residues. CDR3 bases: TGTGCCAGCAGAAAACGGACAGGGTTTCAGCCCCAGCATTTT. It translates to CASRKRTGFQPQHF.

CDR3 loop: CASSRGTGVTYEQYF. The DNA for the CDR3 is TGTGCCAGCAGCCGTGGAACAGGCGTTACCTACGAGCAGTACTTC. The chain is built from TRBV7-8 and TRBJ2-7, with D possibly TRBD1 on 5 matching bases. The germline CDR1 and CDR2 sequences are SGHVS and FQNEAQ. Trimming took off 5 bases at V and 2 bases at J, with 16 bases between the two ends. The CDR3 covers 15 residues.

This clone was recorded only once. The chain has TRBV18 and TRBJ2-6; TRBD1 agrees at 9 bases. Germline V lookup: CDR1 KGHSH, CDR2 LQKENI. V was clipped by 5 bases and J by 2 bases; unmatched bases: 7. CDR3 length: 17 amino acids. CDR3 in amino acids: CASSIQGANAGANVLTF. The CDR3 DNA sequence: TGTGCCAGCTCAATACAGGGGGCGAATGCTGGGGCCAACGTCCTGACTTTC.

This chain uses TRBV7-9 with TRBJ2-7, with TRBD2 identical over 8 bases. The CDR3 length is 16 residues. Per the germline V gene, CDR1 is SEHNR and CDR2 is FQNEAQ (reference sequence). Trimming removed 5 bases from V and 5 bases from J; junction bases left unmatched: 14. In DNA form, the CDR3 reads TGTGCCAGCAGCCCCGGTATCGGGGGGGCCGGGAACGAGCAGTACTTC. Encoded protein: CASSPGIGGAGNEQYF.

J is TRBJ2-7 and V is TRBV10-3; 13 bases align to TRBD2. V shed 10 bases, J shed 0 bases, and the junction held 3 bases outside the gene matches. Looked up from germline, CDR1 is ENHRY and CDR2 is SYGVKD. CDR3 size: 14 residues. The CDR3 coding sequence is TGTGCCAGTAGGACTAGCGGGAGCTCCTACGAGCAGTACTTC. Protein product: CASRTSGSSYEQYF.

The CDR3 sequence is CASRITARTGDTGELFF. CDR3 sequence (DNA): TGTGCCAGCAGGATTACGGCGAGGACAGGGGATACCGGGGAGCTGTTTTTT. The chain links TRBV2 to TRBJ2-2; 9 bases agree with TRBD1. The trim removed 6 bases at V and 5 bases at J, leaving 13 bases unmatched. The CDR3 is 17 amino acids. The germline V gene has CDR1 SNHLY and CDR2 FYNNEI.

The chain combines TRBV28 with TRBJ1-2; D uncertain. Germline-derived CDR1 and CDR2 are MDHEN and SYDVKM. The ends were cut back, 5 bases at V and 4 bases at J, with 11 bases in the middle. The CDR3 has 13 residues. CDR3 loop: CASSTALVYGYTF. The CDR3 DNA reads TGTGCCAGCAGTACAGCCCTGGTCTATGGCTACACCTTC.

V gene TRBV5-1 combines with J gene TRBJ2-7, with 10 positions matching TRBD2. Looked up from germline, CDR1 is SGHRS and CDR2 is YFSETQ. The CDR3 runs to 18 residues. J lost 5 bases, V lost 0 bases, and 14 bases had no gene match. CDR3 sequence (DNA): TGCGCCAGCAGCTTGGTTAGCGGGGGGCCCCCCGGGTTGAACGAGCAGTACTTC. Protein product: CASSLVSGGPPGLNEQYF. The entire variable domain, with the rest obtained from reference TRBV5-1 and TRBJ2-7, is as follows: KAGVTQTPRYLIKTRGQQVTLSCSPISGHRSVSWYQQTPGQGLQFLFEYFSETQRNKGNFPGRFSGRQFSNSRSEMNVSTLELGDSALYLCASSLVSGGPPGLNEQYFGPGTRLTVT.

The rearrangement links TRBV5-1 to TRBJ2-3; 9 bases fit TRBD1. CDR1 SGHRS and CDR2 YFSETQ come from the germline V gene. CDR3 length equals 18 residues. The ends lost 4 bases at V and 3 bases at J; junction bases unmatched: 15. In nucleotides, the CDR3 is TGCGCCAGCAGCCAGGGATACGGGGACAGGGAGTGGACAGATACGCAGTATTTT. Its protein product is CASSQGYGDREWTDTQYF.

V and J are TRBV4-2 and TRBJ2-1; 8 positions match TRBD2. There are 16 residues in the CDR3. The germline CDR1 and CDR2 sequences are LGHNA and YNFKEQ. V shed 0 bases, J shed 5 bases, and the junction held 6 bases outside the gene matches. This CDR3 reads CASSQDKSSGHNEQFF. The CDR3 nucleotides read TGTGCCAGCAGCCAAGATAAGTCTAGCGGGCACAATGAGCAGTTCTTC.